Following are 29 T cell receptor beta chains from one sample sequenced in a study of cytomegalovirus exposure and HLA in healthy donors. PCR amplification relied on 60 Vbeta primers (plus 13 Jbeta primers). Using immunoSEQ multiplex PCR, the repertoire was profiled, and TCRdb retains in-frame clones only, with some absent. This table holds some 150,000 clones, roughly 70% found once. Sample: PBMCs. These receptors came from a man younger than 40 in good health and CMV-seronegative.

V is TRBV6-6 and J is TRBJ2-2, with TRBD1 identical over 8 bases. The CDR3 loop spans 16 amino acids. Germline assignment: CDR1 MNHNY and CDR2 SVGAGI (reference sequence). With V trimmed by 4 bases and J by 0 bases, 4 bases remained unmatched. The CDR3 DNA follows: TGTGCCAGCAGTTCCCGCAGGGGGCCGAACACCGGGGAGCTGTTTTTT. It specifies CASSSRRGPNTGELFF.

CDR3 protein: CASSIRGGEQYF. CDR3 sequence (DNA): TGTGCCAGTAGTATTCGAGGGGGCGAGCAGTACTTC. V usage is TRBV19 and J usage is TRBJ2-7, with D possibly TRBD1 on 6 matching bases. The ends were cut back, 3 bases at V and 6 bases at J, with 9 bases in the middle. The CDR3 contains 12 residues. CDR1 and CDR2 (germline): LNHDA, SQIVND (reference sequence).

The V call is TRBV6-4, the J call TRBJ2-1; 10 bases line up with TRBD2. The CDR3 consists of 15 residues. Trimming removed 5 bases from V and 6 bases from J; junction bases left unmatched: 7. Germline V gene data show CDR1 as MRHNA and CDR2 as SNTAGT. CDR3 nucleotides: TGTGCCAGCAGTCTCCTAGCGGGGGAGACCAATGAGCAGTTCTTC. Translating gives CASSLLAGETNEQFF.

The V and J genes are TRBV4-2 and TRBJ2-5, with D possibly being TRBD2 (5 bases). Per germline, CDR1 LGHNA and CDR2 YNFKEQ. This CDR3 spans 18 amino acids. V lost 0 bases and J 1 base, leaving 18 bases between the germline ends. CDR3 protein: CASSQEGRPGDLQETQYF. For the CDR3, the DNA is TGTGCCAGCAGCCAAGAAGGGAGACCAGGCGACCTCCAAGAGACCCAGTACTTC.

A single count supports this clone. The CDR3, as DNA: TGTGCCAGCAGCCCTACGGGGGGGTCGGGGACCCAGTACTTC. Translating gives CASSPTGGSGTQYF. The V gene is TRBV11-3, the J gene TRBJ2-5; 8 nucleotides line up with TRBD2. The V gene end was trimmed by 5 bases and the J gene end by 7 bases; junction bases not matched to a gene: 9. Germline CDR1 reads SGHNT; CDR2 reads YENEEA. The CDR3 is 14 residues long.

This sequence joins TRBV5-1 and TRBJ2-1, with 9 bases fitting TRBD2. J gave up 7 bases and V 7 bases, and 12 bases lay outside the gene matches. The CDR3 extends over 15 amino acids. Germline V CDR1 and CDR2: SGHRS, YFSETQ. The CDR3 DNA reads TGCGCCAGCTCCTGGGGCGGGAGGGCCGGGAATGAGCAGTTCTTC. Encoded protein: CASSWGGRAGNEQFF. The full variable domain, rest sourced from reference TRBV5-1 and TRBJ2-1, is KAGVTQTPRYLIKTRGQQVTLSCSPISGHRSVSWYQQTPGQGLQFLFEYFSETQRNKGNFPGRFSGRQFSNSRSEMNVSTLELGDSALYLCASSWGGRAGNEQFFGPGTRLTVL.

V gene TRBV28 combines with J gene TRBJ1-1; 10 positions agree with TRBD1. The CDR3 is 14 residues long. Germline V gene sequence: CDR1 MDHEN, CDR2 SYDVKM. Trimming at V came to 4 bases and at J to 4 bases, leaving 3 bases not matched to a gene. CDR3 nucleotides: TGTGCCAGCAGTTCGGACAGGGGGATCACTGAAGCTTTCTTT. It specifies CASSSDRGITEAFF.

This chain joins TRBV14 and TRBJ1-5, with D possibly TRBD1 on 5 matching bases. The CDR3 is 13 residues long. The germline V gene encodes CDR1 SGHDN and CDR2 FVKESK. The V end was cut by 4 bases, the J end by 9 bases, with 13 bases between. The CDR3 region is CASSPGGATPQHF. In DNA form, the CDR3 reads TGTGCCAGCAGCCCTGGAGGGGCTACGCCCCAGCATTTT. The variable domain in full, completed from reference TRBV14 and TRBJ1-5, reads EAGVTQFPSHSVIEKGQTVTLRCDPISGHDNLYWYRRVMGKEIKFLLHFVKESKQDESGMPNNRFLAERTGGTYSTLKVQPAELEDSGVYFCASSPGGATPQHFGDGTRLSIL.

Comments on this clone: Compared with germline, one end of the junction differs, possibly owing to a read error. Other nucleotide sequences from this sample produce the same CDR3. The J gene is TRBJ2-5, the V gene TRBV4-2; D is possibly TRBD2 (6 bases). The CDR3 consists of 14 residues. Germline V gene sequence: CDR1 LGHNA, CDR2 YNFKEQ. The DNA for the CDR3 is TGTGCCAGCAGTCAAGTCGGAGGGGAAGAGACCCAGTACTTC. Its translation: CASSQVGGEETQYF.

V and J are TRBV5-1 and TRBJ2-1, with 7 nucleotides matching TRBD2. Trimming cost V 3 bases and J 2 bases; bases outside gene matches: 8. The CDR3 runs 16 residues. Germline V gene sequence: CDR1 SGHRS, CDR2 YFSETQ. The CDR3, as DNA: TGCGCCAGCAGCTCCTCTAGCGGAGCCACCTACAATGAGCAGTTCTTC. Encoded protein: CASSSSSGATYNEQFF.

V is TRBV11-2 and J is TRBJ2-1; 8 bases map to TRBD1. CDR3 size: 16 residues. V was clipped by 1 base and J by 6 bases; unmatched bases: 8. Germline CDR1 and CDR2: SGHAT and FQNNGV. CDR3 residues: CASSLGSGQGVNEQFF. CDR3 coding DNA: TGTGCCAGCAGCTTAGGCTCAGGACAGGGAGTCAATGAGCAGTTCTTC.

V and J are TRBV5-1 and TRBJ1-6, with D possibly TRBD1 on 5 matching bases. The CDR3 totals 15 residues. Germline V CDR1 and CDR2: SGHRS, YFSETQ. Trimming cost V 0 bases and J 9 bases, with 13 bases left between them. The CDR3: CASSLAPGEGSPLHF. CDR3 sequence (DNA): TGCGCCAGCAGCTTGGCCCCGGGGGAGGGTTCACCCCTCCACTTT.

V gene TRBV2 combines with J gene TRBJ1-6; 7 bases map to TRBD1. V lost 11 bases and J lost 7; bases outside the gene matches: 5. Germline V gene sequence: CDR1 SNHLY, CDR2 FYNNEI. The CDR3 runs to 12 residues. The CDR3 protein is CAGTTGNSPLHF. CDR3 sequence (DNA): TGTGCCGGAACGACAGGGAATTCACCCCTCCACTTT. Full variable domain (outside the CDR3, taken from reference TRBV2 and TRBJ1-6): EPEVTQTPSHQVTQMGQEVILRCVPISNHLYFYWYRQILGQKVEFLVSFYNNEISEKSEIFDDQFSVERPDGSNFTLKIRSTKLEDSAMYFCAGTTGNSPLHFGNGTRLTVT.

The chain recombines TRBV28 with TRBJ1-5; unclear D gene. Per germline, CDR1 MDHEN and CDR2 SYDVKM. The CDR3 loop spans 15 amino acids. Deletions cut 2 bases from V and 3 bases from J, with 11 bases between. For the CDR3, the DNA is TGTGCCAGCAGTTTAGACACGGAGGACAATCAGCCCCAGCATTTT. It encodes CASSLDTEDNQPQHF.

This clone was found once. V and J are TRBV29-1 and TRBJ2-3, with a weak D call TRBD1 (6 bases). Germline CDR1 reads SQVTM; CDR2 reads ANQGSEA. This CDR3 region has 10 residues. CDR3 amino acids: CSSGEDTQYF. The CDR3 DNA reads TGCAGTTCAGGGGAAGATACGCAGTATTTT.

The chain uses TRBV28 and TRBJ2-1; 11 bases match TRBD2. CDR3 length equals 18 residues. CDR1 is MDHEN, CDR2 SYDVKM, per germline. V shed 3 bases and J 0 bases; nucleotides not matched to a gene: 7. The CDR3 is CASSFGASGGSSYNEQFF. CDR3 coding DNA: TGTGCCAGCAGTTTTGGGGCTAGCGGGGGGAGCTCCTACAATGAGCAGTTCTTC. Variable domain in full (rest from reference TRBV28 and TRBJ2-1): DVKVTQSSRYLVKRTGEKVFLECVQDMDHENMFWYRQDPGLGLRLIYFSYDVKMKEKGDIPEGYSVSREKKERFSLILESASTNQTSMYLCASSFGASGGSSYNEQFFGPGTRLTVL.

V is TRBV6-4 and J is TRBJ2-2, with D possibly being TRBD1 (6 bases). Germline-derived CDR1 and CDR2 are MRHNA and SNTAGT. This CDR3 spans 14 amino acids. The V end was cut by 4 bases, the J end by 5 bases, with 11 bases between. The CDR3 bases are TGTGCCAGCAGTGCCAGGGGCGAGACCGGGGAGCTGTTTTTT. It specifies CASSARGETGELFF.

This clone has a handful of counts. DNA for the CDR3: TGTGCCAGCAGCAAAGGACAGCTATACGAGCAGTACTTC. Its protein product is CASSKGQLYEQYF. The V and J genes are TRBV7-2 and TRBJ2-7, with D perhaps matching TRBD1 (6 bases). Trimming took 5 bases from V and 4 from J, leaving 12 bases between them. CDR3 length equals 13 residues. The V gene's germline CDR1 is SGHTA and CDR2 FQGNSA.

In its sample, this clone was seen once. V usage is TRBV30 and J usage is TRBJ2-3, with 7 bases fitting TRBD2. The CDR3 runs to 14 residues. CDR1 is GTSNPN and CDR2 is SVGIG in the germline V gene (reference sequence). Trimming removed 0 bases from V and 0 bases from J; junction bases left unmatched: 0. For the CDR3, the DNA is TGTGCCTGGAGTGTTAGCGGGAGCACAGATACGCAGTATTTT. Its translation is CAWSVSGSTDTQYF.

This clone was seen only a few times. The chain recombines TRBV6-5 with TRBJ2-5; 11 bases fit TRBD1. This CDR3 contains 15 residues. Germline V lookup: CDR1 MNHEY, CDR2 SVGAGI. The trim removed 6 bases at V and 5 bases at J, leaving 8 bases unmatched. Written as DNA, the CDR3 is TGTGCCAGCAGCCGCCGGACAGGGGGCCAGGAGACCCAGTACTTC. Protein sequence: CASSRRTGGQETQYF.

This clone came up once. The V call is TRBV9, the J call TRBJ2-2, with D possibly being TRBD1 (6 bases). This CDR3 contains 15 residues. V lost 7 bases, J lost 6 bases, and 19 bases lay in between. Germline values: CDR1 SGDLS, CDR2 YYNGEE. The CDR3 loop is CASDPGTSGSGELFF. The CDR3 nucleotides are TGTGCCAGCGACCCCGGGACAAGTGGGTCCGGGGAGCTGTTTTTT.

This clone was observed a few times. This rearrangement joins TRBV28 to TRBJ2-7, with 7 bases lining up with TRBD1. The CDR3 loop spans 15 amino acids. V gave up 6 bases and J gave up 4 bases; unmatched junction bases: 12. The germline V gene has CDR1 MDHEN and CDR2 SYDVKM. CDR3 sequence reads: CASSPVFLGQYEQYF. CDR3 sequence (DNA): TGTGCCAGCAGCCCTGTTTTTCTGGGACAGTACGAGCAGTACTTC.

The CDR3 DNA is TGTGCCAGCAGTGAAGGAGCGTCGGGAAAAGAGACCCAGTACTTC. It codes for CASSEGASGKETQYF. The chain links TRBV6-1 to TRBJ2-5, with D perhaps TRBD2 (5 bases). CDR1 and CDR2 (germline): MNHNS, SASEGT. CDR3 size: 15 residues. Trimming stripped 1 base from V and 3 bases from J, with 12 bases between.

This sequence joins TRBV7-9 and TRBJ2-3, with 13 positions matching TRBD2. This CDR3 is built from 15 residues. With 6 bases clipped from V and 6 bases from J, the junction kept 6 bases outside the gene matches. Germline-derived CDR1 and CDR2 are SEHNR and FQNEAQ (reference sequence). Here the CDR3 reads CASSSTSGRSDTQYF. The CDR3 DNA reads TGTGCCAGCAGTTCGACTAGCGGGAGGTCGGATACGCAGTATTTT.

This chain links TRBV7-6 with TRBJ1-5; no clear D. The CDR3 consists of 15 residues. V lost 4 bases and J 2 bases, leaving 12 bases between the germline ends. The V gene's germline CDR1 is SGHVS and CDR2 FNYEAQ. In DNA form, the CDR3 reads TGTGCCAGCAGCTCGAGAGGGAGAGGCAATCAGCCCCAGCATTTT. Its translation: CASSSRGRGNQPQHF.

This sequence joins TRBV2 and TRBJ2-7; 9 bases are a match to TRBD2. This CDR3 region has 13 residues. CDR1 and CDR2 (germline): SNHLY, FYNNEI. The V segment lost 8 bases and the J segment 2 bases; nucleotides outside the gene matches: 4. The CDR3 nucleotides are TGTGCCAGCCAGCGGGGGGCGACCTACGAGCAGTACTTC. Its protein product is CASQRGATYEQYF.

The V gene is TRBV25-1, the J gene TRBJ2-7; weak D call: TRBD2 (6 bases). The CDR3 loop spans 14 amino acids. V shed 4 bases and J shed 8 bases, with 18 bases lying between them. Germline CDR1 and CDR2: MGHDK and SYGVNS. In DNA, the CDR3 is TGTGCCAGCAGTGGGCGGGACTCCACCCGGAAGCAGTACTTC. Translating gives CASSGRDSTRKQYF.

This clone was picked up a small number of times. The V call is TRBV27, the J call TRBJ1-1; the D gene is possibly TRBD1 (5 bases). This CDR3 contains 14 residues. The V end lost 6 bases, the J end lost 6 bases, and 17 bases lay between the germline ends. The V gene's germline CDR1 is MNHEY and CDR2 SMNVEV (reference sequence). The CDR3 nucleotides read TGTGCCAGCAGCGAAGGAGGGGTGAGGCCTGAAGCTTTCTTT. Amino acids: CASSEGGVRPEAFF.

This chain links TRBV11-2 with TRBJ1-1, with TRBD1 matching over 9 bases. CDR1 and CDR2 (germline): SGHAT, FQNNGV. The CDR3 consists of 15 residues. V lost 5 bases, J lost 3 bases, and 7 bases stayed unmatched. CDR3 bases: TGTGCCAGCAGCCCACAGGGACAGGGAGACACTGAAGCTTTCTTT. Translating it yields CASSPQGQGDTEAFF.